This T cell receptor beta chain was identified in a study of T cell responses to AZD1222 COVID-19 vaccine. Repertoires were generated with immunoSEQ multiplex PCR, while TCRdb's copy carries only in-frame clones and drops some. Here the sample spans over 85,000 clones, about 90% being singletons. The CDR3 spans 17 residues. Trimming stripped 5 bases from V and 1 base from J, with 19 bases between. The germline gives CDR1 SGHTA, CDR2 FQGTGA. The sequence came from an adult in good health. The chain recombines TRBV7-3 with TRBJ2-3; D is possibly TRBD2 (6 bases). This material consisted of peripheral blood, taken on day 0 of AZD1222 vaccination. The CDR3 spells CASSPGGKRQGTDTQYF. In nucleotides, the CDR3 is TGTGCCAGCAGCCCCGGGGGAAAGCGGCAAGGCACAGATACGCAGTATTTT.